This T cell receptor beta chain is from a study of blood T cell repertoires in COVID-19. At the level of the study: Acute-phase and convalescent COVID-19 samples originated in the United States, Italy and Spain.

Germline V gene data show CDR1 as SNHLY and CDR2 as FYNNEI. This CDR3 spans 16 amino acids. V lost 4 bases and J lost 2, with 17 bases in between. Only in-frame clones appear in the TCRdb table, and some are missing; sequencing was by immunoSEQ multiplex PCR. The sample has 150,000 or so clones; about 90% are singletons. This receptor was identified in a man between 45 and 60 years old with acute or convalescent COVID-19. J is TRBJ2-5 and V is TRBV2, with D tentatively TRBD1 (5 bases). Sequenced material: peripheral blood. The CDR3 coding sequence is TGTGCCAGCAGTGCCCGGCTCTTACGGACACAAGAGACCCAGTACTTC. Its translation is CASSARLLRTQETQYF.